Following are 9 T cell receptor beta chains from one sample sequenced in a study of T-cell reconstitution after alpha-beta-depleted transplantation in children. The authors prepared the TCRbeta library with unique molecular identifiers. MiXCR, run by TCRdb on the PCR reads, gives a single entry per CDR3 protein. The profile shows some 450,000 distinct CDR3 sequences, approximately 42% of them singletons. The source was PBMCs, collected before TCRalphabeta/CD19-depleted stem cell transplant. These receptors all stem from a girl between 2 and 10 years old with aplastic anemia, due to receive a stem cell transplant.

This clonotype has ten or more counts. The J gene is TRBJ2-7, the V gene TRBV12-3 or TRBV12-4; no firm D call. The V gene lost 0 bases and the J gene lost 5 bases, with 5 bases spanning the gap. This CDR3 comprises 12 residues. CDR3 DNA sequence: TGTGCCAGCAGTTTAGCGCTTAACGAGCAGTACTTC. It encodes CASSLALNEQYF.

The rearrangement joins TRBV7-9 to TRBJ2-4, with 7 bases aligning to TRBD1. Germline loops: CDR1 SEHNR, CDR2 FQNEAQ (reference sequence). The V and J ends lost 1 base and 3 bases, in that order; junction bases with no gene match: 3. The length of the CDR3 is 15 residues. CDR3 loop: CASSLEGGIKNIQYF. The CDR3 nucleotides are TGTGCCAGCAGCTTAGAAGGGGGCATCAAAAACATTCAGTACTTC. Full variable domain (outside the CDR3, taken from reference TRBV7-9 and TRBJ2-4): DTGVSQNPRHKITKRGQNVTFRCDPISEHNRLYWYRQTLGQGPEFLTYFQNEAQLEKSRLLSDRFSAERPKGSFSTLEIQRTEQGDSAMYLCASSLEGGIKNIQYFGAGTRLSVL.

With respect to this clonotype: Since the CDR3 does not end with the conserved phenylalanine or tryptophan, this likely comes from a read error. The chain is built from TRBV7-2 and TRBJ1-5, with D possibly TRBD1 on 5 matching bases. Germline V gene sequence: CDR1 SGHTA, CDR2 FQGNSA. V gave up 1 base and J gave up 3 bases, with 13 bases separating them. This CDR3 is built from 16 residues. CDR3 region: CASSLGPSRANQPQHL. CDR3 bases: TGTGCCAGCAGCTTAGGTCCCTCCAGGGCCAATCAGCCCCAGCATTTG.

This clonotype was recorded a few times. The V and J genes are TRBV27 and TRBJ2-7; TRBD1 matches at 7 bases. Germline values: CDR1 MNHEY, CDR2 SMNVEV (reference sequence). The CDR3 runs to 12 residues. V shed 6 bases and J 3 bases; nucleotides not matched to a gene: 2. The CDR3 DNA follows: TGTGCCAGCAGGACAGGGAGCTACGAGCAGTACTTC. It specifies CASRTGSYEQYF.

This clonotype has a count of ten or more. The chain is built from TRBV5-1 and TRBJ2-7; a weak D match, TRBD2 (5 bases). The germline gives CDR1 SGHRS, CDR2 YFSETQ. The CDR3 is 11 amino acids. The germline V and J ends were trimmed by 0 bases and 9 bases, with 7 bases remaining between them. CDR3 nucleotides: TGCGCCAGCAGCTTGGGACTATGGCAGTACTTC. Translated, it gives CASSLGLWQYF.

In this sample, this clonotype turned up a few times. This rearrangement joins TRBV9 to TRBJ2-7, with D tentatively TRBD2 (5 bases). V shed 0 bases and J shed 7 bases, with 11 bases lying between them. The CDR3 spans 13 residues. The germline gives CDR1 SGDLS, CDR2 YYNGEE. The CDR3 region has the DNA TGTGCCAGCAGCGTAGTCGGGGTGGGGGAGCAGTACTTC. It translates to CASSVVGVGEQYF.

The chain carries TRBV5-5 and TRBJ2-7, with D tentatively TRBD1 or TRBD2 (7 bases each). Germline assignment: CDR1 SGHKS and CDR2 YYEKEE (reference sequence). The CDR3 loop spans 16 amino acids. V was clipped by 6 bases and J by 1 base, with 20 bases between them. In nucleotides, the CDR3 is TGTGCCAGCACCCTTCTGGGAGGGGGCGATTCCTACGAGCAGTACTTC. It codes for CASTLLGGGDSYEQYF.

This clonotype was counted many times. The chain is built from TRBV29-1 and TRBJ2-1; 8 nucleotides agree with TRBD2. CDR3 size: 16 residues. Germline values: CDR1 SQVTM, CDR2 ANQGSEA. The V and J ends lost 5 bases and 7 bases, in that order; junction bases with no gene match: 16. DNA of the CDR3: TGCAGCGTTCGCCCAGAAGCCAGCGGGAGTATTAATGAGCAGTTCTTC. This codes for CSVRPEASGSINEQFF.

The sample holds a few counts of this clonotype. The chain combines TRBV7-9 with TRBJ1-2, with TRBD1 matching 7 bases. With 5 bases clipped from V and 4 bases from J, the junction kept 10 bases outside the gene matches. This CDR3 comprises 15 residues. Looked up from germline, CDR1 is SEHNR and CDR2 is FQNEAQ (reference sequence). As DNA, the CDR3 is TGTGCCAGCAGCCTATTCGGGACAGTCCCCTATGGCTACACCTTC. It codes for CASSLFGTVPYGYTF.